This T cell receptor beta chain emerged from a study of CD8 T cells in Susac syndrome. RNA in amounts of about 0.5 to 1 ug was reverse transcribed with random hexamers. Amplification of TCR beta CDR3 across 54 Vbeta and 13 Jbeta was performed with immunoSEQ multiplex PCR. TCRdb reprocessed the immunoSEQ multiplex PCR reads with MiXCR, giving one entry per CDR3 protein. The sample lists around 170,000 distinct CDR3 sequences; around 90% were seen once. Germline lookup yields CDR1 SQVTM and CDR2 ANQGSEA. The CDR3 loop spans 15 amino acids. V shed 3 bases and J 8 bases; nucleotides not matched to a gene: 15. Sequencing of TCR beta was undertaken in CD8+ and CD4+ T cells derived from blood.

Sequenced input: CD4+ T cells from PBMCs. The chain couples TRBV29-1 to TRBJ1-1; 7 bases map to TRBD1. The sequence derives from a human donor in good health. The CDR3 coding sequence is TGCAGCGTTGAGCTGGGACAGTCAAGGGTAAGCGAAGCTTTCTTT. Translating it yields CSVELGQSRVSEAFF.